The 9 T cell receptor beta chains below all came from one sample that was sequenced in a study of T cells after yellow fever vaccination. TCRdb re-derived calls from the 5' RACE reads in MiXCR, one entry per CDR3 protein. The sample shows about 630,000 distinct CDR3 sequences, approximately 13% of them seen only once. Sequencing was performed on PBMCs, taken on the day of the yellow fever booster vaccination. The receptors were sampled from a man aged 25 to 45 who received the YFV17D yellow fever vaccine.

This clonotype has more than one count but fewer than ten. The chain has TRBV2 and TRBJ1-5, with D hard to call. Trimming shortened V by 1 base and J by 9 bases, and 10 bases separated the two germline ends. The CDR3 length is 13 residues. CDR1 is SNHLY, CDR2 FYNNEI, per germline. In DNA form, the CDR3 reads TGTGCCAGCAGTGAAGTGGGAAAAGGGCCCCAGCATTTT. It yields the protein CASSEVGKGPQHF.

The chain carries TRBV7-2 and TRBJ2-5; D remains ambiguous. CDR3 length equals 14 residues. V shed 5 bases and J shed 1 base, with 11 bases lying between them. Germline CDR1 is SGHTA and CDR2 is FQGNSA. CDR3 in amino acids: CASSNGRTQETQYF. CDR3 coding DNA: TGTGCCAGCAGCAACGGACGGACCCAAGAGACCCAGTACTTC.

Ten or more counts support this clonotype. CDR3 DNA sequence: TGCAGTGCTGAGCCAGGGGCAGATACGCAGTATTTT. Translating gives CSAEPGADTQYF. The chain uses TRBV20-1 and TRBJ2-3, with D perhaps matching TRBD1 (6 bases). CDR3 size: 12 residues. CDR1 and CDR2 (germline): DFQATT, SNEGSKA (reference sequence). V was trimmed by 5 bases and J by 4 bases, leaving 10 bases between them.

J is TRBJ1-4 and V is TRBV7-8; D gene ambiguous. This CDR3 comprises 15 residues. The V and J ends lost 0 bases and 8 bases respectively, with 13 bases between them. Germline values: CDR1 SGHVS, CDR2 FQNEAQ. The CDR3 DNA reads TGTGCCAGCAGCTTAGCGCGGATATCTGGGGAAAAACTGTTTTTT. It specifies CASSLARISGEKLFF.

This clonotype appeared a few times. The chain has TRBV29-1 and TRBJ2-7; D may be TRBD1 (6 bases). The CDR3 sequence is 13 residues long. Germline assignment: CDR1 SQVTM and CDR2 ANQGSEA. Trimming pared 6 bases from V and 3 bases from J, leaving 15 bases between. CDR3 nucleotide sequence: TGCAGCGTGCTCAGGACAGCAAACTACGAGCAGTACTTC. This sequence encodes CSVLRTANYEQYF.

This clonotype has just a few counts. The chain is built from TRBV2 and TRBJ2-3; D remains ambiguous. The CDR3 extends over 12 amino acids. CDR1 is SNHLY and CDR2 is FYNNEI in the germline V gene. The CDR3 nucleotides read TGTGCTCTCAACTTAGACACAGATACGCAGTATTTT. The encoded protein is CALNLDTDTQYF. Based on the CDR3 plus reference TRBV2 and TRBJ2-3, the full variable domain is EPEVTQTPSHQVTQMGQEVILRCVPISNHLYFYWYRQILGQKVEFLVSFYNNEISEKSEIFDDQFSVERPDGSNFTLKIRSTKLEDSAMYFCALNLDTDTQYFGPGTRLTVL.

This clonotype was found a few times. The chain recombines TRBV4-3 with TRBJ1-5; D is uncertain. The CDR3 is 15 residues long. Per germline, CDR1 LGHNA and CDR2 YSLEER. Trimming cost V 0 bases and J 4 bases, with 10 bases left between them. CDR3 nucleotides: TGCGCCAGCAGCCAAGATCGATACGGGAATCAGCCCCAGCATTTT. Amino acid sequence: CASSQDRYGNQPQHF.

This clonotype has a count of ten or more. The V call is TRBV20-1, the J call TRBJ2-1; perhaps TRBD2 as D (6 bases). The CDR3 contains 13 residues. The germline gives CDR1 DFQATT, CDR2 SNEGSKA (reference sequence). V dropped 3 bases and J dropped 9 bases, with 15 bases sitting between them. The CDR3 sequence is CSARTRGGFEQFF. The DNA for the CDR3 is TGCAGTGCTAGGACTAGAGGCGGGTTTGAGCAGTTCTTC.

This clonotype was detected only a few times. The rearrangement links TRBV6-2 or TRBV6-3 to TRBJ2-7; the D gene is possibly TRBD2 (5 bases). V was cut by 5 bases and J by 4 bases, with 9 bases left in between. The CDR3 is made up of 12 amino acids. CDR1 and CDR2 (germline): MNHEY, SVGEGT. CDR3 sequence: CASSQKRYEQYF. As DNA, the CDR3 is TGTGCCAGCAGTCAGAAGCGGTACGAGCAGTACTTC.